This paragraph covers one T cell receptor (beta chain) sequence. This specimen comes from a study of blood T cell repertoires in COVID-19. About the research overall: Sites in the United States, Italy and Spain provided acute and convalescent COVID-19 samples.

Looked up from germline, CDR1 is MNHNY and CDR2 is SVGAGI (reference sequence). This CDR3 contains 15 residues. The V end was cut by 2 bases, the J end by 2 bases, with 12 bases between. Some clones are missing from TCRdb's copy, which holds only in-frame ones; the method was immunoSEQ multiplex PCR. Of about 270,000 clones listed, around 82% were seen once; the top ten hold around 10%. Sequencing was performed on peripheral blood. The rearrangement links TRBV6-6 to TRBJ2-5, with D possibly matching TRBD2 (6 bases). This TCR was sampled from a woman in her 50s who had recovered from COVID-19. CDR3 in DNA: TGTGCCAGCAGTTACCCCGAGGACTATCAAGAGACCCAGTACTTC. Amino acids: CASSYPEDYQETQYF.